This TCR beta chain was sequenced in a study of blood T cell repertoires in COVID-19. Germline CDR1 reads SGHTS; CDR2 reads YDEGEE. V was cut by 4 bases and J by 7 bases, with 20 bases left in between. The CDR3 totals 15 residues. The protocol was immunoSEQ multiplex PCR, while the TCRdb copy is restricted to in-frame clones and leaves out a portion. The sample has about 91,000 clones; over 75% are singletons. The receptor's source is an older man with acute or convalescent COVID-19. The rearrangement joins TRBV5-8 to TRBJ1-1; a weak D match, TRBD1 (6 bases). Input material: peripheral blood. CDR3 amino acids: CASSLGSRGGGEAFF. The DNA for the CDR3 is TGTGCCAGCAGCCTGGGGAGCAGGGGAGGGGGTGAAGCTTTCTTT.